The next 14 T cell receptor beta chains were all read from a single sample in a study of cytomegalovirus exposure and HLA in healthy donors. 60 Vbeta and 13 Jbeta primers were used in PCR. Data came from immunoSEQ multiplex PCR; TCRdb stores just in-frame clones and leaves some out. The sample gives 110,000 or so clones, roughly 70% of which show up once; roughly 3% is in the top ten. Input material: PBMCs. These receptors were taken from a woman in her thirties or forties in good health and CMV-seropositive.

The rearrangement joins TRBV20-1 to TRBJ2-7, with D tentatively TRBD1 (5 bases). Germline V gene lookup returns CDR1 DFQATT and CDR2 SNEGSKA (reference sequence). The CDR3 runs 11 residues. The V gene lost 5 bases and the J gene lost 5 bases, with 10 bases spanning the gap. The DNA of the CDR3 is TGCAGTGCTCCGCAGGGTAACGAGCAGTACTTC. Translating gives CSAPQGNEQYF.

V is TRBV2 and J is TRBJ1-4, with D perhaps TRBD1 (6 bases). CDR3 length: 15 residues. V lost 3 bases, J lost 5 bases, and 13 bases lay in between. Looked up from germline, CDR1 is SNHLY and CDR2 is FYNNEI. The CDR3 DNA follows: TGTGCCAGCAGTGAGTCGGACAGTATAAATGAAAAACTGTTTTTT. As protein: CASSESDSINEKLFF.

This clone was observed a few times. V is TRBV27 and J is TRBJ2-7; 9 bases are a match to TRBD2. The trim removed 6 bases at V and 3 bases at J, leaving 12 bases unmatched. Looked up from germline, CDR1 is MNHEY and CDR2 is SMNVEV (reference sequence). The CDR3 sequence is 16 residues long. For the CDR3, the DNA is TGTGCCAGCAGGGCGCACGAGACTAGCGGATTCTACGAGCAGTACTTC. Its protein is CASRAHETSGFYEQYF.

This chain links TRBV28 with TRBJ2-1; D gene uncertain. The V gene's germline CDR1 is MDHEN and CDR2 SYDVKM. This CDR3 is 16 amino acids long. Trimming took off 6 bases at V and 3 bases at J, with 18 bases between the two ends. CDR3 sequence reads: CASSAYRVSDYNEQFF. Written as DNA, the CDR3 is TGTGCCAGCAGCGCGTACCGGGTAAGCGACTACAATGAGCAGTTCTTC.

This clone was seen more than once but under ten times. The rearrangement links TRBV6-4 to TRBJ2-3; TRBD2 might be the D (7 bases). Germline assignment: CDR1 MRHNA and CDR2 SNTAGT. V lost 8 bases and J lost 6, with 21 bases in between. There are 15 residues in the CDR3. This CDR3 is CASERSAGAGDTQYF. The CDR3 bases are TGTGCCAGCGAGAGAAGTGCGGGGGCCGGGGATACGCAGTATTTT.

The count of this clone is one. The rearrangement links TRBV28 to TRBJ2-6; TRBD1 matches at 9 bases. The CDR3 is made up of 20 amino acids. The germline V gene has CDR1 MDHEN and CDR2 SYDVKM. After removal of 7 bases from V and 1 base from J, the junction contained 17 bases not matched to a gene. CDR3 coding DNA: TGTGCCAGCAATCAATTAAGGGGCGGACAGGGGTTATCTGGGGCCAACGTCCTGACTTTC. Its translation is CASNQLRGGQGLSGANVLTF.

CDR3: CASSTGGSGNTIYF. In DNA form, the CDR3 reads TGTGCCAGTAGTACAGGGGGCTCTGGAAACACCATATATTTT. The V call is TRBV19, the J call TRBJ1-3; TRBD1 agrees at 7 bases. There are 14 residues in the CDR3. V gave up 4 bases and J gave up 0 bases; unmatched junction bases: 0. Germline CDR1 reads LNHDA; CDR2 reads SQIVND (reference sequence).

The gene calls are TRBV19 and TRBJ1-2; D uncertain. The CDR3 consists of 14 residues. With 10 bases removed from V and 2 bases from J, the gap between germline ends came to 17 bases. Germline CDR1 reads LNHDA; CDR2 reads SQIVND (reference sequence). CDR3 residues: CATKEAGGNYGYTF. CDR3 DNA: TGTGCCACTAAGGAGGCGGGAGGGAACTATGGCTACACCTTC.

V is TRBV4-3 and J is TRBJ1-1; 12 bases are a match to TRBD1. V dropped 2 bases and J dropped 3; count of bases not matched to a gene: 10. This CDR3 region has 18 residues. Germline CDR1 is LGHNA and CDR2 is YSLEER. For the CDR3, the DNA is TGCGCCAGCAGCCAACTAGCCGGGACAGGGGGCGAGTACACTGAAGCTTTCTTT. It is translated as CASSQLAGTGGEYTEAFF.

This clone was counted a single time. This chain uses TRBV28 with TRBJ2-5; 10 bases agree with TRBD1. The CDR3 consists of 14 residues. Per germline, CDR1 MDHEN and CDR2 SYDVKM. V dropped 5 bases and J dropped 6; count of bases not matched to a gene: 6. The CDR3 reads CASSTRQGAKTQYF. CDR3 sequence (DNA): TGTGCCAGCAGTACTCGACAGGGGGCGAAGACCCAGTACTTC.

The genes are TRBV10-1 and TRBJ1-5; no firm D call. Looked up from germline, CDR1 is WNHNN and CDR2 is SYGVQD (reference sequence). The CDR3 extends over 15 amino acids. V dropped 7 bases and J dropped 6 bases, with 19 bases sitting between them. The CDR3 loop reads CASTSIPASGQPQHF. The CDR3 DNA follows: TGCGCCAGCACCTCGATCCCGGCGAGCGGTCAGCCCCAGCATTTT.

The rearrangement links TRBV6-5 to TRBJ1-1, with D unclear. Germline assignment: CDR1 MNHEY and CDR2 SVGAGI. The CDR3 spans 13 residues. Trimming removed 7 bases from V and 7 bases from J, with 16 bases in between. The CDR3 loop is CASTGIPAVEAFF. CDR3 coding DNA: TGTGCCAGCACGGGAATTCCGGCCGTTGAAGCTTTCTTT.

The gene calls are TRBV28 and TRBJ2-7; no clear D gene. The germline V and J ends were trimmed by 4 bases and 0 bases, with 13 bases remaining between them. This CDR3 is built from 15 residues. Looked up from germline, CDR1 is MDHEN and CDR2 is SYDVKM. This CDR3 reads CASSSPRLFSYEQYF. In nucleotides, the CDR3 is TGTGCCAGCAGTTCCCCCCGACTGTTCTCCTACGAGCAGTACTTC.

This chain connects TRBV2 to TRBJ2-1; a weak D match, TRBD2 (6 bases). V was shortened by 6 bases and J by 3 bases, with 9 bases between the two germline ends. The CDR3 spans 13 residues. Germline-derived CDR1 and CDR2 are SNHLY and FYNNEI. The CDR3 is CASSVGGYNEQFF. The CDR3 region has the DNA TGTGCCAGCAGCGTGGGGGGCTACAATGAGCAGTTCTTC. The entire variable domain, with the rest obtained from reference TRBV2 and TRBJ2-1, is as follows: EPEVTQTPSHQVTQMGQEVILRCVPISNHLYFYWYRQILGQKVEFLVSFYNNEISEKSEIFDDQFSVERPDGSNFTLKIRSTKLEDSAMYFCASSVGGYNEQFFGPGTRLTVL.